This TCR beta chain originates from a study of T cell repertoires in cytomegalovirus infection. Study background: HLA-B-restricted CMV epitopes that are well studied were used alongside recently identified HLA-C-restricted ones. TCR beta signatures that were public indicated CMV infection and matching HLA type. General observations from the study: Totalled public TCR beta family frequency picked out people who carried CMV plus the relevant HLA. HLA-C-restricted, CMV-specific TCR beta clonotypes were dominant ex vivo.

This CDR3 contains 17 residues. The V and J ends lost 5 bases and 9 bases, in that order; junction bases with no gene match: 18. Germline V CDR1 and CDR2: SGHVS, FNYEAQ. TCRdb fed the reads into MiXCR, producing one record per CDR3 protein. The table shows a few hundred thousand distinct CDR3 sequences, with 42% occurring only once. A note on this clonotype: The antigen is not known.

The TCR sequence derives from a human donor in good health (CMV status not recorded). Some clones in this sample may be carry-over from other donors' samples. This sample comprised cultured PBMCs, obtained from culture after CMV antigen stimulation. This chain connects TRBV7-6 to TRBJ2-1, with 8 positions matching TRBD2. Here the CDR3 DNA reads TGTGCCAGCAGCCCCAGGAGACCCGGGACTAGGATAATTGAGCAGTTCTTC. Encoded protein: CASSPRRPGTRIIEQFF.